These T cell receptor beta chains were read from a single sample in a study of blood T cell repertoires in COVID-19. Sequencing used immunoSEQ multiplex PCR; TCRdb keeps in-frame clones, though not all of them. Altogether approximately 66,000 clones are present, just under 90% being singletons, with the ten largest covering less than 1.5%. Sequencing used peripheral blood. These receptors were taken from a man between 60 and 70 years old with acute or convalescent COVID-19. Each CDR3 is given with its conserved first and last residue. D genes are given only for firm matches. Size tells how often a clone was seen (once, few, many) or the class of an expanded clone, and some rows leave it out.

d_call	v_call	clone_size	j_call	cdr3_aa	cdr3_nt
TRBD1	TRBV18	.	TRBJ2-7	CASSPDRGRFQQYF	TGTGCCAGCTCACCTGACAGGGGGAGGTTTCAGCAGTACTTC
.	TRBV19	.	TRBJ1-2	CAGTGGYGYTF	TGTGCCGGTACTGGAGGTTATGGCTACACCTTC
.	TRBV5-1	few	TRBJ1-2	CASSPARGYNYGYTF	TGCGCCAGCAGCCCCGCTCGGGGGTATAACTATGGCTACACCTTC
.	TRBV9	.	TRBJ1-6	CASSVNRESYNSPLHF	TGTGCCAGCAGCGTTAACAGGGAGTCCTATAATTCACCCCTCCACTTT
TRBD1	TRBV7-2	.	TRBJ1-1	CASSEGNRGTEAFF	TGTGCCAGCAGCGAGGGAAACAGGGGCACTGAAGCTTTCTTT
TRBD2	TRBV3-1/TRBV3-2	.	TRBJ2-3	CASSPGPGGDTQYF	TGTGCCAGCAGCCCGGGCCCGGGAGGGGATACGCAGTATTTT
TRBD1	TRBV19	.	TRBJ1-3	CASSYRGTGNTIYF	TGTGCCAGTAGTTACAGGGGAACTGGAAACACCATATATTTT
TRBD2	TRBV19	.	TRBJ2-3	CASSIRASGADTQYF	TGTGCCAGTAGTATTCGAGCTAGCGGGGCGGATACGCAGTATTTT
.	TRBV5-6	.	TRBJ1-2	CASSWGSYGYTF	TGTGCCAGCAGCTGGGGCAGCTATGGCTACACCTTC
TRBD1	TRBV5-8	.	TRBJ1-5	CASSSPRDRGGRTQHF	TGTGCCAGCAGCTCGCCCCGGGACAGGGGAGGAAGGACCCAGCATTTT
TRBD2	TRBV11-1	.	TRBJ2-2	CASRFRLAGGPGELFF	TGTGCCAGCAGGTTCCGACTAGCGGGGGGTCCCGGGGAGCTGTTTTTT
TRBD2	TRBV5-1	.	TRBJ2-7	CASSARGGHNEQYF	TGCGCCAGCAGCGCCCGCGGGGGGCATAACGAGCAGTACTTC
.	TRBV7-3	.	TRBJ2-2	CASSFQAGELFF	TGTGCCAGCAGCTTCCAGGCCGGGGAGCTGTTTTTT
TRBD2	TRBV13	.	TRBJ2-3	CASSRLAGDTQYF	TGTGCCAGCAGCAGGCTAGCGGGGGATACGCAGTATTTT
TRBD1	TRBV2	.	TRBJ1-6	CASSGQGSSPLHF	TGTGCCAGCAGTGGACAGGGTTCCTCACCCCTCCACTTT
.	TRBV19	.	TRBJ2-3	CASKRSSFQDTQYF	TGTGCCAGTAAACGGAGTAGCTTTCAAGATACGCAGTATTTT
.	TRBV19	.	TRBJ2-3	CASSIGQGLSTDTQYF	TGTGCCAGTAGTATAGGCCAGGGTTTGAGCACAGATACGCAGTATTTT
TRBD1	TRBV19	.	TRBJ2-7	CAAGGPGGGYEQYF	TGTGCCGCCGGGGGTCCAGGGGGCGGCTACGAGCAGTACTTC
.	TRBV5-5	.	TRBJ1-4	CASGRNSNSLEKLFF	TGTGCCAGCGGAAGAAACAGTAACTCTCTTGAAAAACTGTTTTTT
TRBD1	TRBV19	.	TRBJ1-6	CASSPYRGRSIDSPLHF	TGTGCCAGTAGTCCGTACAGGGGGCGGAGTATTGATTCACCCCTCCACTTT
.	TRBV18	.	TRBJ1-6	CASSSREINSPLHF	TGTGCCAGCTCTTCGAGGGAGATTAATTCACCCCTCCACTTT
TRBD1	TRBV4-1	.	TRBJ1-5	CASSAQGAQPQHF	TGCGCCAGCAGCGCACAGGGGGCGCAGCCCCAGCATTTT
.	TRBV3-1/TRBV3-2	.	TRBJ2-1	CASSQVGGGYNEQFF	TGTGCCAGCAGCCAAGTCGGGGGTGGCTACAATGAGCAGTTCTTC
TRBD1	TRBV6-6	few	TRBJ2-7	CASSYSGQGYEQYF	TGTGCCAGCAGTTACTCCGGACAGGGCTACGAGCAGTACTTC
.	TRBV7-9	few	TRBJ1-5	CASSFGTQYQPQHF	TGTGCCAGCAGCTTCGGGACTCAATATCAGCCCCAGCATTTT
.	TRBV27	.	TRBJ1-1	CASSSPFRTFF	TGTGCCAGCAGTTCCCCCTTCAGGACTTTCTTT
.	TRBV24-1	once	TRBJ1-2	CATSEGPNYGYTF	TGTGCCACCAGTGAGGGGCCTAACTATGGCTACACCTTC
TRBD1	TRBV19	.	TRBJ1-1	CASSVDGTGGTEAFF	TGTGCCAGTAGTGTGGATGGGACAGGGGGGACTGAAGCTTTCTTT
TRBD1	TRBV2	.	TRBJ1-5	CASSLPGQINQPQHF	TGTGCCAGCAGCCTGCCGGGACAGATCAATCAGCCCCAGCATTTT
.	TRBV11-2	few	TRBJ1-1	CASSSDRKNTEAFF	TGTGCCAGCAGCTCGGACAGAAAGAACACTGAAGCTTTCTTT
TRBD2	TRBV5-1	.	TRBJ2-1	CASSLGLTSGGYLGEQFF	TGCGCCAGCAGCTTGGGACTGACTAGCGGGGGTTATCTCGGTGAGCAGTTCTTC
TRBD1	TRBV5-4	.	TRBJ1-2	CASSSRQGRNYGYTF	TGTGCCAGCAGCTCCCGACAGGGGAGAAACTATGGCTACACCTTC
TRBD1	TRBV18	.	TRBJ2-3	CASSSRTGSTDTQYF	TGTGCCAGCTCATCCCGGACAGGGAGCACAGATACGCAGTATTTT